This TCR beta chain was captured in a study of T-cell memory formation after mild COVID-19. Across the whole study: For the most part, TCR clusters were specific to one donor. Study-wide results and limits: Clones that contracted clustered mainly in CM and EM if CD4+ and in EMRA if CD8+. Day 15 to 85 contracting clones showed balanced CD4/CD8; day 15 to 37 expanders favored CD4+.

Each CDR3 protein gets one entry after TCRdb re-called the 5' RACE reads with MiXCR. The sample has roughly 400,000 distinct CDR3 sequences; around 24% are singletons. Concerning this clonotype itself: Its antigen remains unidentified.

Germline V gives CDR1 MNHEY, CDR2 SVGAGI. The CDR3 sequence is 13 residues long. The ends were cut back, 8 bases at V and 2 bases at J, with 13 bases in the middle. The specimen sequenced was PBMCs or a T cell subset sorted from them (not recorded which). The rearrangement joins TRBV6-5 to TRBJ2-7, with a possible D match to TRBD1 (5 bases). This receptor was obtained from an adult woman who had mild COVID-19 (a few samples of this study predate the infection). Cell type and time point are not known. CDR3 sequence reads: CASQQEGPYEQYF. The CDR3 bases are TGTGCCAGCCAACAGGAAGGCCCCTACGAGCAGTACTTC.